This TCR beta chain originates from a study of blood T cell repertoires in COVID-19. Overall study context: Samples came from the United States, Italy and Spain, spanning acute and convalescent COVID-19. From T cells, B-cell-depleted T cells, or PBMCs came the material, which was cDNA or gDNA.

Trimming removed 4 bases at V and 11 bases at J, with 13 bases between. Germline V lookup: CDR1 SGDLS, CDR2 YYNGEE. The CDR3 has 12 amino acids. In the authors' methods: Nucleated cell counts were estimated from reference gene primer amplification. The protocol was immunoSEQ multiplex PCR, while the TCRdb copy is restricted to in-frame clones and leaves out a portion. V, J and clone size reflect that table, while D and trimming were determined from the DNA. The sample shows approximately 250,000 clones, 70% to 90% of them seen only once. This chain joins TRBV9 and TRBJ2-1; D is undetermined. This TCR was sampled from a man between 35 and 55 years old with acute or convalescent COVID-19. The specimen was peripheral blood. The CDR3 DNA is TGTGCCAGCAGCCCCGGCGGTTCTAAGCAGTTCTTC. It encodes CASSPGGSKQFF.